This T cell receptor (beta chain) is drawn from a study of CD8 T cells in ankylosing spondylitis. TCRdb fed the 5' RACE reads into MiXCR, producing one record per CDR3 protein. The sample yields 310,000 or so distinct CDR3 sequences, 15% to 20% seen once. The CDR3 totals 10 residues. Germline CDR1 and CDR2: SQVTM and ANQGSEA. V dropped 7 bases and J dropped 5 bases, with 8 bases sitting between them. This clonotype has just a few counts. V is TRBV29-1 and J is TRBJ2-5, with D perhaps TRBD2 (7 bases). This TCR was sampled from a male donor with ankylosing spondylitis or in good health (not recorded which). Sequencing used blood, either unsorted or a sorted T cell fraction (not recorded which). The CDR3 spells CSGGGETQYF. The CDR3, as DNA: TGCAGCGGGGGGGGCGAGACCCAGTACTTC. Variable domain in full (rest from reference TRBV29-1 and TRBJ2-5): SAVISQKPSRDICQRGTSLTIQCQVDSQVTMMFWYRQQPGQSLTLIATANQGSEATYESGFVIDKFPISRPNLTFSTLTVSNMSPEDSSIYLCSGGGETQYFGPGTRLLVL.